The present entry profiles one T cell receptor (beta chain) with its context. Data came from immunoSEQ multiplex PCR; TCRdb stores just in-frame clones and leaves some out. Of about 1.5 million clones listed, 95% to 97% are singletons. This specimen comes from a study of shared clonotypes between healthy human individuals. The CDR3 extends over 15 amino acids. V gave up 4 bases and J gave up 6 bases; unmatched junction bases: 12. The germline gives CDR1 SGHRS, CDR2 YFSETQ. V usage is TRBV5-1 and J usage is TRBJ2-7; TRBD2 agrees at 8 bases. This TCR derives from a young man in good health. The specimen sequenced was naive CD4+ T cells sorted from blood. The subset was: CD45RA+ positively selected. The CDR3 reads CASSPPGLGQFEQYF. The CDR3 DNA is TGCGCCAGCAGCCCGCCGGGACTAGGGCAGTTCGAGCAGTACTTC.